The present T cell receptor (beta chain) was sequenced within a study of T cell responses to AZD1222 COVID-19 vaccine. CDR3 size: 12 residues. Trimming shortened V by 6 bases and J by 1 base, and 4 bases separated the two germline ends. Data came from immunoSEQ multiplex PCR; TCRdb stores just in-frame clones and leaves some out. Of about 190,000 clones in the sample, roughly 88% are singletons; the top ten hold roughly 0.99%. This clone was recorded once. The TCR sequence derives from an adult in good health. The chain is built from TRBV12-3 or TRBV12-4 and TRBJ1-3; D unresolved. This sample comprised peripheral blood, obtained on day 0 of AZD1222 vaccination. The CDR3 DNA sequence: TGTGCCAGCAGCCTTTCTGGAAACACCATATATTTT. Translation: CASSLSGNTIYF.